The entry below describes one T cell receptor (beta chain). A multiplex PCR was run with 60 Vbeta primers and 13 Jbeta primers. Measured with immunoSEQ multiplex PCR; TCRdb has only the in-frame clones, and not every one. The data contain 70,000 to 75,000 clones, about 78% of them seen just once; the ten biggest clones take up around 10%. The sample is drawn from a study of cytomegalovirus exposure and HLA in healthy donors. The CDR3 totals 13 residues. CDR1 is SGHAT, CDR2 FQNNGV, per germline. With 1 base removed from V and 6 bases from J, the gap between germline ends came to 10 bases. This chain links TRBV11-2 with TRBJ2-7; a possible D gene is TRBD2 (5 bases). Material for sequencing was PBMCs. This TCR was recovered from a middle-aged woman in good health and CMV-seropositive. The CDR3: CASSLVSGFEQYF. Here the CDR3 DNA reads TGTGCCAGCAGCTTAGTTTCGGGATTCGAGCAGTACTTC.